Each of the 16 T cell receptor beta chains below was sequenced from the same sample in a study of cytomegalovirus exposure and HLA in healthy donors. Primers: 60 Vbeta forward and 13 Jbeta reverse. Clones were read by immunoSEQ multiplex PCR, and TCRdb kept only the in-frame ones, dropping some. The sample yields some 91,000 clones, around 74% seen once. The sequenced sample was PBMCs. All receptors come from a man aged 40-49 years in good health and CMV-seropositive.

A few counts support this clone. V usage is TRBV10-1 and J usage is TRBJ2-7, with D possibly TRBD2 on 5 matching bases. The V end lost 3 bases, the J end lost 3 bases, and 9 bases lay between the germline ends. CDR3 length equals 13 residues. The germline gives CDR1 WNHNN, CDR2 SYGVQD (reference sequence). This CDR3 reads CASSDTGNYEQYF. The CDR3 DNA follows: TGCGCCAGCAGTGACACCGGGAACTACGAGCAGTACTTC.

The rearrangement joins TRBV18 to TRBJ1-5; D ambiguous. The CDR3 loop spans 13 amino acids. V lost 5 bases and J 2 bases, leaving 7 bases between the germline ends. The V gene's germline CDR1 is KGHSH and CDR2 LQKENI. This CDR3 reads CASSTGGNQPQHF. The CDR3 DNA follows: TGTGCCAGCTCAACCGGGGGCAATCAGCCCCAGCATTTT.

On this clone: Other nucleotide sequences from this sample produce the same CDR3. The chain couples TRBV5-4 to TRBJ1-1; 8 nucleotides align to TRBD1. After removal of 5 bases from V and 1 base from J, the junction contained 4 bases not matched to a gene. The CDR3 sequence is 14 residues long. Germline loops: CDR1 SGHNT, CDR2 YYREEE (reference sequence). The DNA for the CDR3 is TGTGCCAGCAGAGGACAGGGCGGGAACACTGAAGCTTTCTTT. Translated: CASRGQGGNTEAFF.

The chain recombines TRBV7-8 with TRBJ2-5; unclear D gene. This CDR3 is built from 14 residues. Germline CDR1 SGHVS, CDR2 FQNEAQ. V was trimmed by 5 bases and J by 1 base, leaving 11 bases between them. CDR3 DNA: TGTGCCAGCAGCCACCCGAGGATCCAAGAGACCCAGTACTTC. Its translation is CASSHPRIQETQYF.

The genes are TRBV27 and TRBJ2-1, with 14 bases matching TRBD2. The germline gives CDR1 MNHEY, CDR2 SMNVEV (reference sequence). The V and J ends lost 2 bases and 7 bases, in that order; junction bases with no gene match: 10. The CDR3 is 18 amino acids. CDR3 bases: TGTGCCAGCAGTTTACTGTTTCCGGGGACTAGCGGGAGTAATGAGCAGTTCTTC. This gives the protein CASSLLFPGTSGSNEQFF.

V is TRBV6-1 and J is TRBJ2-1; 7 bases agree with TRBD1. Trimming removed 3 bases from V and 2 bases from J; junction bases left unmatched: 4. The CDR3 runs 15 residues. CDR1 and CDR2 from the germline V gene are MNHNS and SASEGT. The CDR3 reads CASSDETGTYNEQFF. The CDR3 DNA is TGTGCCAGCAGTGACGAGACAGGGACCTACAATGAGCAGTTCTTC.

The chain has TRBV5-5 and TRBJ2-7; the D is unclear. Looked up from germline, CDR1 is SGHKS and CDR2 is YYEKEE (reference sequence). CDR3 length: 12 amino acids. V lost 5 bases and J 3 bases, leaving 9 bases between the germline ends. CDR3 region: CASSTGFYEQYF. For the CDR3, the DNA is TGTGCCAGCAGTACGGGTTTCTACGAGCAGTACTTC.

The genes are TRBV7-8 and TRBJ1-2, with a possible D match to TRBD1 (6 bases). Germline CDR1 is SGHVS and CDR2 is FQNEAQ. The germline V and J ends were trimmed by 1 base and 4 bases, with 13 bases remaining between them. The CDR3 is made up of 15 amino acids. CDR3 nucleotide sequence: TGTGCCAGCAGCTTAGTTGAGGGGGGGGGCTATGGCTACACCTTC. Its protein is CASSLVEGGGYGYTF.

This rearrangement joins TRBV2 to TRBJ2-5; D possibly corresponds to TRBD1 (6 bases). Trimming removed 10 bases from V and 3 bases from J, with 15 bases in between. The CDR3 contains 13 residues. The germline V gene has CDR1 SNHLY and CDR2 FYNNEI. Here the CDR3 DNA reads TGTGCCACCCCCGGGACAAGAAAAGAGACCCAGTACTTC. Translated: CATPGTRKETQYF. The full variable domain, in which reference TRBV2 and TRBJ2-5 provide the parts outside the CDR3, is EPEVTQTPSHQVTQMGQEVILRCVPISNHLYFYWYRQILGQKVEFLVSFYNNEISEKSEIFDDQFSVERPDGSNFTLKIRSTKLEDSAMYFCATPGTRKETQYFGPGTRLLVL.

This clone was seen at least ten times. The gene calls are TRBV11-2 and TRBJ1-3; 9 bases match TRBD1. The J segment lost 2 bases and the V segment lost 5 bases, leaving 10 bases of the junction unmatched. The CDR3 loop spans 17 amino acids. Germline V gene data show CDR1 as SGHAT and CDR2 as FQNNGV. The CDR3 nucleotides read TGTGCCAGCAGCAGACCCCGGGACAGGGTTACTGGAAACACCATATATTTT. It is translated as CASSRPRDRVTGNTIYF.

In DNA form, the CDR3 reads TGTGCCAGCAGTTTACCCCAGGGTAGGAGCAATCAGCCCCAGCATTTT. Its translation is CASSLPQGRSNQPQHF. V gene TRBV27 combines with J gene TRBJ1-5, with a tentative D call TRBD1 (5 bases). The germline V gene has CDR1 MNHEY and CDR2 SMNVEV (reference sequence). The CDR3 consists of 16 residues. V lost 2 bases and J 1 base, leaving 12 bases between the germline ends.

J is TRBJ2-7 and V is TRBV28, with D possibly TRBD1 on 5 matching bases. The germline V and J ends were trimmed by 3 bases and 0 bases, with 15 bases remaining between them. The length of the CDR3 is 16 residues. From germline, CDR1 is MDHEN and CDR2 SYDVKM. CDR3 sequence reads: CASSFGAGSSSYEQYF. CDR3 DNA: TGTGCCAGCAGTTTTGGTGCAGGGTCGAGCTCCTACGAGCAGTACTTC.

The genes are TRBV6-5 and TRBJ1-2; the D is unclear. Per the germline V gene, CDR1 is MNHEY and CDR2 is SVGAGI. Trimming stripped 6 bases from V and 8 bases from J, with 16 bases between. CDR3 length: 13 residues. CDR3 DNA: TGTGCCAGCAGCAGCGCCCTAGTCGGAGGCTACACCTTC. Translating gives CASSSALVGGYTF.

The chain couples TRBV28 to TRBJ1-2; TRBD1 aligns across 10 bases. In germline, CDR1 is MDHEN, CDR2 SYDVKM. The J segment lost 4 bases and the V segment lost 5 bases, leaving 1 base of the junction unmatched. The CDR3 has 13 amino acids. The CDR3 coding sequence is TGTGCCAGCAGTGGGGACAGGGGCTATGGCTACACCTTC. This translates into CASSGDRGYGYTF.

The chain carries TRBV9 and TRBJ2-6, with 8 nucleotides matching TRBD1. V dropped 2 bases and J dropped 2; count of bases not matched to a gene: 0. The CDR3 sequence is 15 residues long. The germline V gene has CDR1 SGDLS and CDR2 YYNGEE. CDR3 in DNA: TGTGCCAGCAGCGTGGACAGGGCTGGGGCCAACGTCCTGACTTTC. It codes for CASSVDRAGANVLTF. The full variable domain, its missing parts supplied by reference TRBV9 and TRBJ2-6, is DSGVTQTPKHLITATGQRVTLRCSPRSGDLSVYWYQQSLDQGLQFLIQYYNGEERAKGNILERFSAQQFPDLHSELNLSSLELGDSALYFCASSVDRAGANVLTFGAGSRLTVL.

The CDR3 here is CASSPTGLAGEQYF. The CDR3 DNA follows: TGTGCCAGCAGCCCTACGGGACTAGCGGGGGAGCAGTACTTC. This chain joins TRBV11-2 and TRBJ2-7; 13 bases line up with TRBD2. Germline CDR1 reads SGHAT; CDR2 reads FQNNGV. V was pared by 5 bases and J by 7 bases, with 5 bases of the junction left unmatched. The CDR3 has 14 amino acids.